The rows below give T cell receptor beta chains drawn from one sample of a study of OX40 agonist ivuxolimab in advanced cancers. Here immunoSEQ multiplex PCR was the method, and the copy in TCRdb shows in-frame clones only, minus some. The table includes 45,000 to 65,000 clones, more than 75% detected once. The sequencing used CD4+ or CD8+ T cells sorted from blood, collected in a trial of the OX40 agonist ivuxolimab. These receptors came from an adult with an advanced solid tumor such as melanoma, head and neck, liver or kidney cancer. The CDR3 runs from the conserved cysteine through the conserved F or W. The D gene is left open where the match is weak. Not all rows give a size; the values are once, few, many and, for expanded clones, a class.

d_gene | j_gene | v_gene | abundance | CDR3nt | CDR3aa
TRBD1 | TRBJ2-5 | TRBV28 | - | TGTGCCAGCAGGGCACAGGGGGCGGGGGAGACCCAGTACTTC | CASRAQGAGETQYF
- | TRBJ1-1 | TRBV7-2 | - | TGTGCCAGCAGTCACCTTCGAGGGGCCACTGAAGCTTTCTTT | CASSHLRGATEAFF
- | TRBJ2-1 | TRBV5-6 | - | TGTGCCAGCAGCTTGTTCGTGGGGAGCTCCTACAATGAGCAGTTCTTC | CASSLFVGSSYNEQFF
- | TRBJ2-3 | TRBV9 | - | TGTGCCAGCAGCGTAGACCCTGGACGGCGCACAGATACGCAGTATTTT | CASSVDPGRRTDTQYF
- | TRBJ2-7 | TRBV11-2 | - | TGTGCCAGCAGCTTAATAGACAGGTCTAGGGAGCAGTACTTC | CASSLIDRSREQYF
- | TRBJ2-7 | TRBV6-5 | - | TGTGCCAGCAGCCTTGGTAACGAGCAGTACTTC | CASSLGNEQYF
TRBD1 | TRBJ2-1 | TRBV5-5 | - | TGTGCCAGCAGCTTTAACAGGGGGCAATATGAGCAGTTCTTC | CASSFNRGQYEQFF
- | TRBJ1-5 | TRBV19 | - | TGTGCCAGTTTAGGTCGGGGGAGTCAGCCCCAGCATTTT | CASLGRGSQPQHF
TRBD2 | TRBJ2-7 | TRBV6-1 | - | TGTGCCAGCAGTGGGGGAGCGGGAGTCCCCTACGAGCAGTACTTC | CASSGGAGVPYEQYF
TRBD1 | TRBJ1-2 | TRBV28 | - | TGTGCCAGCATTGGTGGGGAACAGGGGGCTCGTGGCTACACCTTC | CASIGGEQGARGYTF
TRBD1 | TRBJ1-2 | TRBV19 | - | TGTGCCAGCAAGCTTAGGGACAGAAACTATGGCTACACCTTC | CASKLRDRNYGYTF
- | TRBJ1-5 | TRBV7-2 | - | TGTGCCAGCAGCTTCGGCCGGGATCAGCCCCAGCATTTT | CASSFGRDQPQHF
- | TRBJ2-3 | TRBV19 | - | TGTGCCAGTAGTCCCTCGTTTTATGGACCTAGCACAGATACGCAGTATTTT | CASSPSFYGPSTDTQYF
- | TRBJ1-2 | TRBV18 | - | TGTGCCAGCTCAAGCGGGACGGACATCTATGGCTACACCTTC | CASSSGTDIYGYTF
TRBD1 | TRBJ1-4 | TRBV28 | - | TGTGCCAGCAGTCCCCGAAACGGAGGGACAGGGGGCGAAGTGGGAGAAAAACTGTTTTTT | CASSPRNGGTGGEVGEKLFF
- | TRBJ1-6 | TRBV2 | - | TGTGCCAGCAGTGAAAACAATTCACCCCTCCACTTT | CASSENNSPLHF
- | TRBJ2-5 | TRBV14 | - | TGTGCCAGCAGCCAAGGGTATCACAACCGCAGGGAGACCCAGTACTTC | CASSQGYHNRRETQYF
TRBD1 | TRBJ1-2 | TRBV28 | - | TGTGCCAGCATTACGACAGGGGTGTTAGGCTACACCTTC | CASITTGVLGYTF
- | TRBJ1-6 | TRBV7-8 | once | TGTGCCAGCAGCTACCGGGACGGAACCCTCCACTTT | CASSYRDGTLHF
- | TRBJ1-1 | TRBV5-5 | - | TGTGCCAGCAGCAGGACTGACACTGAAGCTTTCTTT | CASSRTDTEAFF
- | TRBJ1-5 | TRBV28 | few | TGTGCCAGCAGTCCAACGTATCAGCCCCAGCATTTT | CASSPTYQPQHF
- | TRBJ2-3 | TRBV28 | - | TGTGCCAGCAGTTTATATCTTGGGCCAGATACGCAGTATTTT | CASSLYLGPDTQYF
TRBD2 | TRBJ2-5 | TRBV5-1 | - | TGCGCCAGCAGCTCGAGCGGGGGGGCCCCAGAGACCCAGTACTTC | CASSSSGGAPETQYF
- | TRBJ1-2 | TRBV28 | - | TGTGCCAGCAGTCCCCATAGGGCAGGGACTGGCTACACCTTC | CASSPHRAGTGYTF
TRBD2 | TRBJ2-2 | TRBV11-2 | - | TGTGCCAGCAGCTCCCGGGCGGGGGGGACCGGGGAGCTGTTTTTT | CASSSRAGGTGELFF
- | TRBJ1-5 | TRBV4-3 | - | TGCGCCAGCAGCCAAGATCAGGGGCAGGGCAATCAGCCCCAGCATTTT | CASSQDQGQGNQPQHF
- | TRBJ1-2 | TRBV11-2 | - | TGTGCCAGCAGCTTAGTCCAAACTAACTATGGCTACACCTTC | CASSLVQTNYGYTF
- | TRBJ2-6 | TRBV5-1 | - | TGCGCCAGCAGCCGGTCGGACCTCCGTGGGGCCAACGTCCTGACTTTC | CASSRSDLRGANVLTF
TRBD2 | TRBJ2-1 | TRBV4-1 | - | TGCGCCAGCAGCCCAGCGGGGGGCTCTACGAGGGAGCAGTTCTTC | CASSPAGGSTREQFF
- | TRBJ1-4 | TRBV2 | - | TGTGCCAGCAGTGAAGGGGGTAATGAAAAACTGTTTTTT | CASSEGGNEKLFF
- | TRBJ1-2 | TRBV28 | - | TGTGCCAGCAGTTTCAGGGTCATTTATGGCTACACCTTC | CASSFRVIYGYTF
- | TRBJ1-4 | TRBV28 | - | TGTGCCAGCAGTTTATCCGACTTTGCAACTAATGAAAAACTGTTTTTT | CASSLSDFATNEKLFF
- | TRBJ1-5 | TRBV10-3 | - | TGTGCCATCAAGGGGACTGGCAATCAGCCCCAGCATTTT | CAIKGTGNQPQHF
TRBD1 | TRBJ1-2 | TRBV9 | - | TGTGCCAGCAGCTTTACAGGGGGTGGCTACACCTTC | CASSFTGGGYTF
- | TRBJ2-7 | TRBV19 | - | TGTGCCAGTACCCCCGATCTGTGGTCTAGCGATATATCCTACGAGCAGTACTTC | CASTPDLWSSDISYEQYF
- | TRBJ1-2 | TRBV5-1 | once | TGCGCCAGCAGCTTAACACAACCCTCCTATGGCTACACCTTC | CASSLTQPSYGYTF
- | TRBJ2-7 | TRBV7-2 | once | TGTGCCAGCAGCGAGACATTTTCCCCCTCCTACGAGCAGTACTTC | CASSETFSPSYEQYF
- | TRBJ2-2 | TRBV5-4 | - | TGTGCCAGCAGCTCCGCGACTCAAAGGAACACCGGGGAGCTGTTTTTT | CASSSATQRNTGELFF
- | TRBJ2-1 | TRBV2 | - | TGTGCCAGCAGTGAAAGTCTAGCAAACAATGAGCAGTTCTTC | CASSESLANNEQFF
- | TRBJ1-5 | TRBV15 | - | TGTGCCACCAGCAGAGATCTGGGACCTGACCAGCCCCAGCATTTT | CATSRDLGPDQPQHF
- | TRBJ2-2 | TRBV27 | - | TGTGCCAGCAGTCCGAGGACAGCTGGGGACACCGGGGAGCTGTTTTTT | CASSPRTAGDTGELFF
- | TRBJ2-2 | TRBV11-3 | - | TGTGCCAGCAGCTACTCAGGGCGGGACACCGGGGAGCTGTTTTTT | CASSYSGRDTGELFF
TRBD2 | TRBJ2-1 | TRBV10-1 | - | TGCGCCAGCAGTGAGCGTCGGCTAGCGGGAGACAATGAGCAGTTCTTC | CASSERRLAGDNEQFF
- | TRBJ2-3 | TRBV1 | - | TGCACCAGCAGCCAAGAAAAGGGGGTATTAGATACGCAGTATTTT | CTSSQEKGVLDTQYF
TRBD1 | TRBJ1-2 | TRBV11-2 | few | TGTGCCAGCAGCGGGGGGACAGGACGTGCCTTGGGCGGCTACACCTTC | CASSGGTGRALGGYTF